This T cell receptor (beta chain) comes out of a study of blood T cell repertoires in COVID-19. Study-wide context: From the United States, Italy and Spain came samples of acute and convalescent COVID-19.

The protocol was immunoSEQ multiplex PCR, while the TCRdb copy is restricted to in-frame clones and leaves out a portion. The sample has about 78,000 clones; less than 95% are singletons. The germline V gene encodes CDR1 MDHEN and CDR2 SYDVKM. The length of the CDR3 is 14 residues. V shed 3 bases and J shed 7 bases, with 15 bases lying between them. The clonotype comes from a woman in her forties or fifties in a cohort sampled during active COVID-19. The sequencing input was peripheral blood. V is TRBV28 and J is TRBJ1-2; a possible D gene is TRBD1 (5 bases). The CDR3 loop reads CASSFGAEFFGYTF. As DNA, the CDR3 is TGTGCCAGCAGTTTTGGGGCAGAGTTTTTTGGCTACACCTTC.